The clone carrying this T cell receptor (beta chain) has just one count. The target antigen is unknown. The data are from a study of T cell responses to AZD1222 COVID-19 vaccine. Study-wide points: Spike-wide vaccine-associated CD4 TCRs dominated at 160-218 and 743-854.

This CDR3 contains 13 residues. V shed 3 bases and J shed 8 bases, with 13 bases lying between them. Sequencing used immunoSEQ multiplex PCR; TCRdb keeps in-frame clones, though not all of them. The table records 110,000 or so clones, approximately 86% of them present only once. The chain is built from TRBV12-3 or TRBV12-4 and TRBJ1-2; D remains unclear. The receptor comes from an adult in good health. The material was peripheral blood, obtained on day 0 of AZD1222 vaccination. In DNA form, the CDR3 reads TGTGCCAGCAGTTTTGGAAGGGCTGGCGGCTACACCTTC. It yields the protein CASSFGRAGGYTF.